These T cell receptor beta chains were read from a single sample in a study of T cell responses to AZD1222 COVID-19 vaccine. Data came from immunoSEQ multiplex PCR; TCRdb stores just in-frame clones and leaves some out. The data contain around 58,000 clones, around four fifths of them singletons. Specimen: peripheral blood, collected on day 0 of AZD1222 vaccination. All receptors derive from an adult in good health. The CDR3 runs from the conserved cysteine through the conserved F or W. The D gene is left open where the match is weak. Some rows mark clone size as missing; the rest say once, few, many or name a class of expanded clone.

j_call,d_call,clone_size,v_call,cdr3_nt,cdr3_aa
TRBJ2-5,TRBD2,NA,TRBV3-1/TRBV3-2,TGTGCCAGCAGCCCGGGACTAGCGTTAGGAGAGACCCAGTACTTC,CASSPGLALGETQYF
TRBJ1-2,NA,NA,TRBV7-9,TGTGCCAGCACCCTCCAAGGGAACCGGGGCTACACCTTC,CASTLQGNRGYTF
TRBJ2-3,NA,NA,TRBV18,TGTGCCAGCTCAAAGGGCACAGATACGCAGTATTTT,CASSKGTDTQYF
TRBJ2-7,TRBD2,NA,TRBV4-1,TGCGCCAGCAGCCCCCGAGTTTCCCTCCGGGGCGGGAGCTCCTACGAGCAGTACTTC,CASSPRVSLRGGSSYEQYF
TRBJ1-2,NA,NA,TRBV18,TGTGCCAGCTCACCACCGGCCAAGGCTGCTGGGGGGGGCTACACCTTC,CASSPPAKAAGGGYTF
TRBJ2-7,NA,NA,TRBV7-8,TGTGCCAGCAGCCCCGCCCGCTACGAGCAGTACTTC,CASSPARYEQYF
TRBJ2-6,NA,NA,TRBV30,TGTGCCTGGAGCATCGGTCAAAGCTCTGGGGCCAACGTCCTGACTTTC,CAWSIGQSSGANVLTF
TRBJ2-7,TRBD1,many,TRBV19,TGTGCCAGTAGCGCCGGACAGGTGTCCTACGAGCAGTACTTC,CASSAGQVSYEQYF
TRBJ2-7,NA,NA,TRBV30,TGTGCCTGGAGTGTACGTGAGGTGGAGTACTTC,CAWSVREVEYF
TRBJ1-2,NA,NA,TRBV29-1,TGCAGCGTTGAAAGATCAGAAAGCTACACCTTC,CSVERSESYTF
TRBJ2-5,NA,once,TRBV7-6,TGTGCCAGCAGCTTAGCGTACCGCGAATGGGGCCAAGAGACCCAGTACTTC,CASSLAYREWGQETQYF
TRBJ1-1,NA,NA,TRBV19,TGTGCCAGTAGTATCGCCCGGGGGGTGAACACTGAAGCTTTCTTT,CASSIARGVNTEAFF
TRBJ2-7,NA,few,TRBV6-6,TGTGCCAGCAGTTACTCGGCGGGGTACGAGCAGTACTTC,CASSYSAGYEQYF
TRBJ1-2,NA,once,TRBV7-8,TGTGCCAGCAGCTTAGCTGCGGTCGACTATGGCTACACCTTC,CASSLAAVDYGYTF
TRBJ2-1,TRBD1,NA,TRBV6-1,TGTGCCAGCAGTGACCCGACAGGGGGCCTCTTAGGCGGGGAGCAGTTCTTC,CASSDPTGGLLGGEQFF
TRBJ2-1,TRBD2,NA,TRBV5-4,TGTGCCAGCACCCGCGGGAGCTCCTACAATGAGCAGTTCTTC,CASTRGSSYNEQFF
TRBJ2-3,TRBD1,NA,TRBV5-1,TGCGCCAGCAGCCCTTGGGGACAGGGGATGACAGATACGCAGTATTTT,CASSPWGQGMTDTQYF
TRBJ1-3,NA,NA,TRBV18,TGTGCCAGCTCACCGTCGGGTTTTGGAAACACCATATATTTT,CASSPSGFGNTIYF
TRBJ2-6,NA,NA,TRBV6-5,TGTGCCAGCGAAAGGGCCAACGTCCTGACTTTC,CASERANVLTF
TRBJ2-7,NA,few,TRBV4-1,TGCGCCAGCAGCCGAGAGTCAGGGAGCCCCGTCTACGAGCAGTACTTC,CASSRESGSPVYEQYF
TRBJ2-3,TRBD2,NA,TRBV5-6,TGTGCCAGCAGCTTACCGGACCCCGGGAGGGATACGCAGTATTTT,CASSLPDPGRDTQYF
TRBJ2-7,NA,NA,TRBV7-9,TGTGCCAGCAGCTTAGCGCCGGGGTACGAGCAGTACTTC,CASSLAPGYEQYF
TRBJ1-1,TRBD1,NA,TRBV5-1,TGCGCCAGCAGCAACGGACAGGGGGCTTTCCGGAACACTGAAGCTTTCTTT,CASSNGQGAFRNTEAFF
TRBJ2-2,TRBD1,NA,TRBV9,TGTGCCAGCACCCCGACAGGGGGCACCGGGGAGCTGTTTTTT,CASTPTGGTGELFF
TRBJ1-2,NA,NA,TRBV4-3,TGCGCCAGCAGCCAAGATCGGCAGGGACACTATGGCTACACCTTC,CASSQDRQGHYGYTF
TRBJ2-7,NA,once,TRBV6-5,TGTGCCAGCAGTCTCCACGGTCGGGCCTACGAGCAGTACTTC,CASSLHGRAYEQYF
TRBJ2-4,NA,NA,TRBV19,TGTGCCAGTAAAGAGGGCTCGGAGAGAAACATTCAGTACTTC,CASKEGSERNIQYF
TRBJ2-7,TRBD1,NA,TRBV6-5,TGTGCCAGCAGGCGGACAGGGGTCTACGAGCAGTACTTC,CASRRTGVYEQYF
TRBJ2-1,TRBD2,NA,TRBV5-1,TGCGCCAGCAGCCCCCTAGCGGGAGCAGAGAATGAGCAGTTCTTC,CASSPLAGAENEQFF
TRBJ2-7,NA,NA,TRBV7-2,TGTGCCAGCAGCCATTACGCAGGGCCTAGCTACGAGCAGTACTTC,CASSHYAGPSYEQYF
TRBJ2-1,NA,NA,TRBV6-5,TGTGCCAGCAGGACCCTTCTCAATGAGCAGTTCTTC,CASRTLLNEQFF
TRBJ1-6,NA,NA,TRBV29-1,TGCAGCGTCTCGACAGCTCGCAATTCACCCCTCCACTTT,CSVSTARNSPLHF
TRBJ2-1,NA,NA,TRBV7-8,TGTGCCAGCAGCTTAGTTCCAGGGGGGCACAATGAGCAGTTCTTC,CASSLVPGGHNEQFF
TRBJ1-2,NA,NA,TRBV27,TGTGCCAGCAGTGCCCGTAGAGCTCTTGGCTATGGCTACACCTTC,CASSARRALGYGYTF
TRBJ1-2,TRBD1,NA,TRBV30,TGTGCCTGGAGTGTGTTTGAGGGGGCGAAAGGCTACACCTTC,CAWSVFEGAKGYTF
TRBJ2-6,NA,NA,TRBV15,TGTGCCACCAGCAGAAAGGGGACTGGGGCCAACGTCCTGACTTTC,CATSRKGTGANVLTF
TRBJ1-1,NA,NA,TRBV21-1,TGTGCCAGCAGCAGAGGCAGACTGAACACTGAAGCTTTCTTT,CASSRGRLNTEAFF
TRBJ1-5,NA,NA,TRBV28,TGTGCCAGCAGTTACCCCCCGGGCACCGAGTATCAGCCCCAGCATTTT,CASSYPPGTEYQPQHF
TRBJ1-2,NA,NA,TRBV7-2,TGTGCCAGCAGCTTAGCGGACTGGGCTGGAGGCTACACCTTC,CASSLADWAGGYTF
TRBJ2-3,NA,NA,TRBV14,TGTGCCAGCAGCCAAGATTTGAGCACAGATACGCAGTATTTT,CASSQDLSTDTQYF
TRBJ2-3,TRBD1,NA,TRBV9,TGTGCCAGCAGCCCAAGGGGACAGGGCAACACAGATACGCAGTATTTT,CASSPRGQGNTDTQYF